The entry below gives a single T cell receptor (beta chain) sequence along with its context. Antigen unknown. Using a FACSAria, the CD4+ and CD8+ T cells were sorted from the PBMCs. This CDR3 contains 14 residues. CDR1 and CDR2 (germline): SEHNR, FQNEAQ (reference sequence). After removal of 5 bases from V and 4 bases from J, the junction contained 7 bases not matched to a gene. RNA extraction and reverse transcription yielded cDNA as sequencing template. TCRdb's table, derived via immunoSEQ multiplex PCR, lists solely in-frame clones and lacks some. The repertoire holds roughly 150,000 clones, with approximately 60% as singletons. The data were obtained in a study of CD8+ T cells in alopecia areata. Study outcomes and limitations: Clonality was higher in lesional than normal scalp, especially in alopecia totalis/universalis. Normal skin's resident alphabeta T cells are sequenced alongside lesional scalp T cells.

The gene calls are TRBV7-9 and TRBJ1-2; 7 nucleotides line up with TRBD1. The origin of this receptor is a human donor in good health. The sequenced sample was CD8+ T cells sorted from blood. The CDR3 loop is CASSDGTASYGYTF. The DNA of the CDR3 is TGTGCCAGCAGCGATGGGACAGCCAGCTATGGCTACACCTTC.